This TCR beta chain comes out of a study of radiation and T cells in renal cell carcinoma. Study in general: Nephrectomy followed 15 Gy stereotactic body radiation by 4 weeks.

Produced via immunoSEQ multiplex PCR; TCRdb's table is partial and in-frame only. The sample consists of 150,000 to 160,000 clones, approximately 88% of them appearing once. Overall study findings and caveats: In blood, top tumor clones expanded by 2 weeks, shrinking by 4.

This clone occurred a few times. Its target is unknown. Germline V gene sequence: CDR1 MGHRA, CDR2 YSYEKL. V lost 0 bases to trimming and J lost 0 bases, with 17 bases between them. The CDR3 totals 18 residues. As for time point: blood 2 weeks post-SBRT. The treatment was: 15 Gy SBRT to primary tumor, nephrectomy 4 weeks later. Radiation-treated patients gave blood at baseline, week 2 and week 4. The clonotype originates from a woman in her fifties or sixties with renal cell carcinoma. V and J are TRBV4-1 and TRBJ1-1; D is undetermined. The sample consisted of blood, taken from a patient whose treatment included radiotherapy and nephrectomy. This CDR3 is CASSQDTITPTMNTEAFF. The CDR3 region has the DNA TGCGCCAGCAGCCAAGACACCATAACGCCGACGATGAACACTGAAGCTTTCTTT.